This entry features one T cell receptor beta chain sequence. This entry belongs to a study of spatial heterogeneity in lung cancer. MiXCR, applied by TCRdb to the 5' RACE reads, yields one record per CDR3 protein. The sample has about 45,000 distinct CDR3 sequences, roughly 13% seen once. The time point denotes: sample taken at primary tumor resection. The sequencing here drew on PBMCs, taken at surgery. The clonotype was recovered from a male donor with early-stage non-small cell lung cancer.

CDR3 loop: CASSLVGGNTEAFF. In DNA, the CDR3 is TGTGCCAGCAGCTTAGTTGGGGGCAACACTGAAGCTTTCTTT. The chain joins TRBV7-8 to TRBJ1-1, with D tentatively TRBD1 (6 bases). The germline V and J ends were trimmed by 1 base and 2 bases, with 8 bases remaining between them. Germline assignment: CDR1 SGHVS and CDR2 FQNEAQ. The CDR3 consists of 14 residues.